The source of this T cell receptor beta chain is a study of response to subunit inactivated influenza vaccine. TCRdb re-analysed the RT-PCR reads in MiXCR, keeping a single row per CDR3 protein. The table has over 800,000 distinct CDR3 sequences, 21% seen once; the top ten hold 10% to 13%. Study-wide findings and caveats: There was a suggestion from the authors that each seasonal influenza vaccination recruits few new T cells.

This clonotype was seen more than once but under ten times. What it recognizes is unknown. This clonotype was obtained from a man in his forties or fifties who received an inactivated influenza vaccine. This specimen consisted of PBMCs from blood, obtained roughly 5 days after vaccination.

The chain's CDR3 is CASSQDGNAREQYF. The CDR3 DNA reads as TGTGCCAGCAGCCAAGATGGGAACGCTAGAGAGCAGTACTTC. The gene calls are TRBV14 and TRBJ2-7; D gene ambiguous. The CDR3 totals 14 residues. Trimming cost V 0 bases and J 7 bases, with 13 bases left between them. The germline gives CDR1 SGHDN, CDR2 FVKESK.